The present entry profiles one T cell receptor (beta chain) with its context. What antigen it recognizes has not been identified. No base qualities exist here, and no much larger clone lies one base off it. Library preparation was by RT-PCR. Sequencing used an Illumina HiSeq 2500. The raw public reads went through TCRdb reprocessing: fastp at Q25, MiXCR clone calling, in-frame beta chains kept. One record per CDR3 amino acid sequence lists the most common genes and DNA. For this sample there are roughly 630,000 distinct CDR3 sequences; 11% to 15% appear just once. 7.5% to 8% of the sample lies in the top ten. The data are from a study of response to subunit inactivated influenza vaccine (dated by TCRdb to the late 2010s). About the full investigation: To follow how T cells responded to a trivalent subunit inactivated influenza vaccine, the researchers relied on deep quantitative profiling of the T cell receptor repertoire.

From cysteine to phenylalanine, the CDR3 is 15 amino acids long. Left in the record is the CDR3 DNA by itself, 45 bases read in frame from the first base. Trimming removed 2 bases from V and 7 bases from J, leaving 14 bases between the germline ends. The CDR1 and CDR2 encoded by the germline V gene are SGHTA and FQGNSA. The study at large found these results: It was suggested by the authors that each seasonal influenza vaccination may recruit only a limited number of new T cells.

The chain is made from TRBV7-2 and TRBJ1-4; no D segment can be confidently identified. This material consisted of PBMCs from blood, taken about 14 days before vaccination. The source of this sequence is a man aged 45-60 years who received an inactivated influenza vaccine. Donor details come from another sample of the same person, matched by shared clones. The nucleotides read TGTGCCAGCAGCTTAAGTCCCTGGAGTGGTGAAAAACTGTTTTTT. Its amino acids are CASSLSPWSGEKLFF.